This T cell receptor beta chain comes out of a study of cytomegalovirus exposure and HLA in healthy donors. Overall study results and limits: Cytomegalovirus association was assigned to 150 to 200 TCR beta chains. One later analysis reportedly identified an Asian-associated ancestry cluster that showed fewer N-insertions than the roughly 700-donor mean.

This PCR relied on a set of 60 Vbeta primers and 13 Jbeta primers. Data came from immunoSEQ multiplex PCR; TCRdb stores just in-frame clones and leaves some out. The data hold approximately 150,000 clones, with around three quarters observed a single time. To note about this clone: The antigen remains unidentified.

After removal of 9 bases from V and 4 bases from J, the junction contained 9 bases not matched to a gene. The length of the CDR3 is 15 residues. Germline V gives CDR1 LNHDA, CDR2 SQIVND (reference sequence). The sample was PBMCs. The genes are TRBV19 and TRBJ2-6; 7 nucleotides align to TRBD1. The clonotype originates from a man aged 40-49 years in good health and CMV-seronegative. CDR3 region: CASERQGSGANVLTF. CDR3 in DNA: TGTGCCAGCGAGAGACAGGGTTCCGGGGCCAACGTCCTGACTTTC.